This is a list of T cell receptor beta chains from one sample in a study of siplizumab effects on memory and regulatory T cells. These receptors' antigens are unknown. Sequencing used immunoSEQ multiplex PCR; TCRdb keeps in-frame clones, though not all of them. The sample shows about 3,400 clones, roughly 50% of them seen only once. The sequencing input was CFSE-low (dividing) CD4+ T cells sorted from an allogeneic mixed lymphocyte reaction. Receptor source: a human donor in good health; the cells came from an allogeneic mixed lymphocyte reaction. The CDR3 runs from the conserved cysteine through the conserved F or W. The order of the fields is J gene, D gene, clone size, V gene, CDR3 protein, CDR3 DNA. D genes are given only for firm matches. Size is omitted from some rows. Given values are once, few, many or a class for expanded clones.

J: TRBJ2-2; D: -; size: -; V: TRBV9; CDR3: CASDRRGTNTGELFF; DNA: TGTGCCAGCGATCGGCGGGGGACAAACACCGGGGAGCTGTTTTTT
J: TRBJ1-4; D: -; size: -; V: TRBV5-6; CDR3: CASSLVGSTQNEKLFF; DNA: TGTGCCAGCAGCTTGGTCGGATCTACTCAGAACGAAAAACTGTTTTTT
J: TRBJ1-5; D: -; size: -; V: TRBV7-2; CDR3: CASSLTEVNQPQHF; DNA: TGTGCCAGCAGCTTAACTGAAGTCAATCAGCCCCAGCATTTT
J: TRBJ2-3; D: TRBD2; size: -; V: TRBV18; CDR3: CASSPIAGEVDTQYF; DNA: TGTGCCAGCTCACCTATAGCGGGGGAGGTGGATACGCAGTATTTT
J: TRBJ2-7; D: TRBD1; size: -; V: TRBV6-1; CDR3: CASSPGTGSYEQYF; DNA: TGTGCCAGCAGCCCCGGGACAGGGAGCTACGAGCAGTACTTC
J: TRBJ2-7; D: TRBD1; size: -; V: TRBV6-6; CDR3: CASSRQGTYEQYF; DNA: TGTGCCAGCAGTAGACAGGGTACCTACGAGCAGTACTTC
J: TRBJ2-3; D: TRBD2; size: -; V: TRBV7-9; CDR3: CASSLAGSLAGHTQYF; DNA: TGTGCCAGCAGCTTAGCGGGTTCCCTAGCGGGGCATACGCAGTATTTT
J: TRBJ1-3; D: -; size: -; V: TRBV7-3; CDR3: CASSLNSGVGNTIYF; DNA: TGTGCCAGCAGCTTAAACTCGGGAGTTGGAAACACCATATATTTT
J: TRBJ1-4; D: TRBD1; size: -; V: TRBV2; CDR3: CASSPDRANEKLFF; DNA: TGTGCCAGCAGCCCAGACAGGGCGAATGAAAAACTGTTTTTT
J: TRBJ1-4; D: -; size: -; V: TRBV5-4; CDR3: CASSLGGAGNEKLFF; DNA: TGTGCCAGCAGCTTGGGTGGGGCAGGGAATGAAAAACTGTTTTTT
J: TRBJ1-3; D: -; size: few; V: TRBV5-6; CDR3: CASSLAGAGNTIYF; DNA: TGTGCCAGCAGCTTGGCAGGGGCTGGAAACACCATATATTTT
J: TRBJ1-6; D: TRBD1; size: few; V: TRBV5-1; CDR3: CASSLVGTGYSPLHF; DNA: TGCGCCAGCAGCTTGGTAGGGACAGGGTATTCACCCCTCCACTTT
J: TRBJ2-5; D: -; size: few; V: TRBV7-9; CDR3: CASSFYGGQETQYF; DNA: TGTGCCAGCAGCTTTTACGGGGGCCAAGAGACCCAGTACTTC
J: TRBJ1-1; D: -; size: -; V: TRBV28; CDR3: CASRVGTTEAFF; DNA: TGTGCCAGCAGGGTCGGTACCACTGAAGCTTTCTTT